This TCR beta chain was sequenced in a study of blood T cell repertoires in COVID-19. Study-wide background: Sites in the United States, Italy and Spain provided acute and convalescent COVID-19 samples.

Measured with immunoSEQ multiplex PCR; TCRdb has only the in-frame clones, and not every one. Among 250,000 to 300,000 clones listed, roughly nine tenths were seen once. The CDR3 loop spans 11 amino acids. Trimming took off 8 bases at V and 8 bases at J, with 15 bases between the two ends. Germline CDR1 SQVTM, CDR2 ANQGSEA. This TCR came from a woman in her thirties or forties who had recovered from COVID-19. The chain recombines TRBV29-1 with TRBJ1-2; D gene unclear. The sequenced sample consisted of peripheral blood. Here the CDR3 reads CSTSVGFGYTF. The CDR3 bases are TGCAGCACTAGTGTGGGGTTCGGCTACACCTTC. The full variable domain, with the rest looked up from reference TRBV29-1 and TRBJ1-2, is SAVISQKPSRDICQRGTSLTIQCQVDSQVTMMFWYRQQPGQSLTLIATANQGSEATYESGFVIDKFPISRPNLTFSTLTVSNMSPEDSSIYLCSTSVGFGYTFGSGTRLTVV.